A selection of T cell receptor beta chains follows, all from one sample in a study of T cell responses to AZD1222 COVID-19 vaccine. TCRdb's copy holds only in-frame clones and misses some; the assay was immunoSEQ multiplex PCR. The sample has 96,000 or so clones; 70% to 90% are singletons. The source material was peripheral blood, sampled on day 0 of AZD1222 vaccination. These receptors originate from an adult in good health. CDR3s include the opening cysteine and the closing phenylalanine or tryptophan. Fields, in order: CDR3 protein, V gene.

CDR3: CATSRDRAGPRSGYTF
V: TRBV15

CDR3: CASSPTGNTEAFF
V: TRBV18

CDR3: CASRWGGATGELFF
V: TRBV27

CDR3: CASSFMGGDTEAFF
V: TRBV5-8

CDR3: CASSVGTSANSPLHF
V: TRBV9

CDR3: CASSLGTDQPQHF
V: TRBV5-8

CDR3: CASNPDSTYEQYF
V: TRBV5-1

CDR3: CASSLDRETQYF
V: TRBV12-3/TRBV12-4

CDR3: CASSQDPGTGYEKLFF
V: TRBV4-3

CDR3: CASSDEGLRKTEAFF
V: TRBV2

CDR3: CSVVEGSSNQPQHF
V: TRBV29-1

CDR3: CASSLALSGYQPQHF
V: TRBV5-5

CDR3: CASSLYTRGTEDEKLFF
V: TRBV28

CDR3: CASSLGANQPQHF
V: TRBV5-1

CDR3: CASSRSGFDLADTQYF
V: TRBV14

CDR3: CASSLGSGKSWGSYNSPLHF
V: TRBV7-8

CDR3: CATIAQAETQYF
V: TRBV28

CDR3: CASSYRQSEAFF
V: TRBV5-6

CDR3: CASSLLAGGDTSYEQYF
V: TRBV7-2

CDR3: CASSATGNPTDTQYF
V: TRBV7-3

CDR3: CASSQQGGYGYTF
V: TRBV4-1

CDR3: CASSYRQLSGNTIYF
V: TRBV6-2/TRBV6-3

CDR3: CSVEAESYEQYF
V: TRBV29-1

CDR3: CASSYTETPGYEQYF
V: TRBV6-2/TRBV6-3

CDR3: CASSFGGLNTEAFF
V: TRBV27

CDR3: CASSQAFEGAGYEQYF
V: TRBV4-3

CDR3: CASSPSPTGSSYEQYF
V: TRBV9

CDR3: CASSLVPTGGIANYGYTF
V: TRBV14